The source of this T cell receptor (beta chain) is a study of identical twins. Findings and caveats of the study: Insertion counts were lower in abundant cord blood beta clonotypes, a trend that memory repertoires did not show. Partly confounded zero-insertion analyses could result from invariant MAIT and iNKT cells.

Of note for this clonotype: The antigen is not known.

Trimming cost V 6 bases and J 0 bases, with 14 bases left between them. Germline-derived CDR1 and CDR2 are MDHEN and SYDVKM. This CDR3 has 15 residues. All donors were healthy, and all were Caucasian. A single record per CDR3 protein comes from TCRdb applying MiXCR to the 5' RACE reads. The sample lists approximately 220,000 distinct CDR3 sequences; about 7.5% were seen once. Another study also made use of these data, one on yellow fever vaccine responses in identical twins. That report adds: Twins' T cell vaccine responses reportedly looked partly convergent, partly personalized.

The sequenced sample was CD8+ T cells sorted from blood. The TCR originated in a woman aged 18-29 years in good health. V and J are TRBV28 and TRBJ1-1, with D possibly being TRBD1 (6 bases). The CDR3 loop reads CASRRLQGMNTEAFF. The CDR3 DNA follows: TGTGCCAGCAGGCGATTACAGGGCATGAACACTGAAGCTTTCTTT.